A single sample gave rise to the 27 T cell receptor beta chains below, sequenced in a study of spatial heterogeneity in lung cancer. Using its own MiXCR run on the 5' RACE reads, TCRdb lists one record per CDR3 protein. Here the sample spans fewer than 40,000 distinct CDR3 sequences, 7.5% being singletons. As to time point: sample taken at primary tumor resection. Sequencing of whole RNA from tumor, nontumor lung or frozen PBMC involved no sorting. The specimen comprised PBMCs, sampled at surgery. These receptors were collected from a male donor with early-stage non-small cell lung cancer.

This clonotype was seen many times. The chain recombines TRBV6-5 with TRBJ2-5; D call uncertain. The CDR3 length is 14 residues. Trimming removed 4 bases at V and 4 bases at J, with 13 bases between. CDR1 and CDR2 from the germline V gene are MNHEY and SVGAGI. The CDR3, as DNA: TGTGCCAGCAGTTCCATCGTCGCTCTAGAGACCCAGTACTTC. Translation: CASSSIVALETQYF.

This clonotype was recorded at least ten times. The chain recombines TRBV6-6 with TRBJ1-1; no clear D. Trimming stripped 7 bases from V and 4 bases from J, with 13 bases between. Germline V gives CDR1 MNHNY, CDR2 SVGAGI (reference sequence). CDR3 length: 13 residues. CDR3 bases: TGTGCCAGCACAGTCAAAATGGGCACTGAAGCTTTCTTT. Its translation: CASTVKMGTEAFF.

The sample holds many counts of this clonotype. The gene calls are TRBV5-6 and TRBJ2-4; 10 nucleotides agree with TRBD1. CDR3 length equals 15 residues. The germline V gene encodes CDR1 SGHDT and CDR2 YYEEEE. V shed 5 bases, J shed 0 bases, and the junction held 2 bases outside the gene matches. The CDR3 reads CASSGTGEAKNIQYF. CDR3 nucleotide sequence: TGTGCCAGCAGTGGGACAGGGGAAGCCAAAAACATTCAGTACTTC. Full variable domain (rest looked up from reference TRBV5-6 and TRBJ2-4): DAGVTQSPTHLIKTRGQQVTLRCSPKSGHDTVSWYQQALGQGPQFIFQYYEEEERQRGNFPDRFSGHQFPNYSSELNVNALLLGDSALYLCASSGTGEAKNIQYFGAGTRLSVL.

There are many counts of this clonotype. The chain recombines TRBV3-1 with TRBJ2-5; 10 bases line up with TRBD2. In germline, CDR1 is LGHDT, CDR2 YNNKEL (reference sequence). Losses at the gene ends were 4 bases for V and 2 bases for J; bases not matched to a gene: 4. The CDR3 is made up of 15 amino acids. This CDR3 reads CASSPDSGGQETQYF. The CDR3, as DNA: TGTGCCAGCAGCCCAGATAGCGGGGGGCAAGAGACCCAGTACTTC.

There are many counts of this clonotype. The CDR3 is CSVYSGVSHHSSYNEQFF. The CDR3 DNA follows: TGCAGCGTTTATTCTGGGGTCTCGCACCATAGCTCCTACAATGAGCAGTTCTTC. The rearrangement links TRBV29-1 to TRBJ2-1, with D uncertain. Germline CDR1 is SQVTM and CDR2 is ANQGSEA. V lost 5 bases and J 0 bases, leaving 23 bases between the germline ends. The CDR3 has 18 residues.

There are many counts of this clonotype. V is TRBV12-3 or TRBV12-4 and J is TRBJ2-5, with 11 nucleotides matching TRBD1. The V and J ends lost 5 bases and 2 bases, in that order; junction bases with no gene match: 4. The CDR3 has 15 residues. The chain's CDR3 is CASSAGTGGQETQYF. As DNA, the CDR3 is TGTGCCAGCAGTGCGGGGACAGGGGGTCAAGAGACCCAGTACTTC.

This clonotype was seen repeatedly, ten times or more. V gene TRBV12-3 or TRBV12-4 combines with J gene TRBJ1-5; D gene unclear. V lost 3 bases, J lost 3 bases, and 9 bases lay in between. This CDR3 contains 14 residues. CDR3 in DNA: TGTGCCAGCAGTTTTCGGATTAACAATCAGCCCCAGCATTTT. Amino acids: CASSFRINNQPQHF.

This clonotype was seen ten or more times. The chain uses TRBV5-4 and TRBJ2-1; D remains unclear. V was clipped by 4 bases and J by 9 bases, with 11 bases between them. The CDR3 is made up of 12 amino acids. The germline V gene encodes CDR1 SGHNT and CDR2 YYREEE (reference sequence). CDR3 in DNA: TGTGCCAGCAGCCTTTGGACGGGTGAGCAGTTCTTC. Translating gives CASSLWTGEQFF.

In its sample, this clonotype was seen a few times. The genes are TRBV20-1 and TRBJ2-2, with 12 bases aligning to TRBD2. Germline loops: CDR1 DFQATT, CDR2 SNEGSKA (reference sequence). V dropped 6 bases and J dropped 3; count of bases not matched to a gene: 5. The CDR3 runs 15 residues. CDR3 region: CSAKTSGRYTGELFF. CDR3 bases: TGCAGTGCAAAGACTAGCGGGAGATACACCGGGGAGCTGTTTTTT.

The table lists this clonotype with many counts. The chain recombines TRBV6-5 with TRBJ2-7; D may be TRBD1 (6 bases). CDR1 is MNHEY, CDR2 SVGAGI, per germline. CDR3 length: 13 amino acids. Between the trimmed V and J ends, which lost 5 bases and 3 bases, there was a span of 11 bases. CDR3 protein: CASSQGHRYEQYF. The CDR3 nucleotides are TGTGCCAGCAGTCAGGGACACCGCTACGAGCAGTACTTC.

In its sample, this clonotype was seen a few times. The chain uses TRBV12-3 or TRBV12-4 and TRBJ2-1; D unresolved. The CDR3 consists of 13 residues. Trimming shortened V by 5 bases and J by 0 bases, and 5 bases separated the two germline ends. This CDR3 reads CASSTISYNEQFF. CDR3 nucleotide sequence: TGTGCCAGCAGTACAATCTCCTACAATGAGCAGTTCTTC.

Details on this clonotype: At one end, the junction sequence differs from germline, possibly due to a read error. The chain uses TRBV7-2 and TRBJ1-5; unclear D gene. CDR1 is SGHTA, CDR2 FQGNSA, per germline. CDR3 size: 18 residues. The CDR3 coding sequence is TGTGCCAGCAGCCAGAGCCCCGGGGTGGGTTATAGCAATCAGTCCCAGCATTTT. Translation gives CASSQSPGVGYSNQSQHF.

This clonotype was detected a few times. This chain uses TRBV6-2 or TRBV6-3 with TRBJ2-1; 7 bases agree with TRBD1. The CDR3 length is 15 residues. V lost 7 bases to trimming and J lost 2 bases; unmatched junction nucleotides: 8. Germline V gene sequence: CDR1 MNHEY, CDR2 SVGEGT. The CDR3 is CASTTSGTAYNEQFF. The CDR3 bases are TGTGCCAGCACCACCTCCGGGACAGCCTACAATGAGCAGTTCTTC.

This clonotype showed up many times. V gene TRBV29-1 combines with J gene TRBJ1-1; D gene unclear. Germline V CDR1 and CDR2: SQVTM, ANQGSEA. The CDR3 is 13 residues long. Trimming removed 2 bases from V and 7 bases from J, with 14 bases in between. The CDR3 DNA reads TGCAGCGTTGAACCAACCTTAGAGGGTGAAGCTTTCTTT. Translated, it gives CSVEPTLEGEAFF.

This clonotype has a count of ten or more. An end of the junction differs from the germline gene, which may be a read error. This rearrangement joins TRBV6-2 or TRBV6-3 to TRBJ2-3; D unresolved. Germline assignment: CDR1 MNHEY and CDR2 SVGEGT. This CDR3 region has 11 residues. The CDR3 DNA reads as TGTGCCAGCGTATCTGCCGGTGCGGCCTTATTT. Translated, it gives CASVSAGAALF.

This clonotype came up many times. The V call is TRBV12-3 or TRBV12-4, the J call TRBJ2-1; D assignment may be TRBD1 or TRBD2 (6 bases each). The V and J ends lost 4 bases and 9 bases respectively, with 10 bases between them. The CDR3 is made up of 12 amino acids. The CDR3 here is CASSSGAREQFF. As DNA, the CDR3 is TGTGCCAGCAGTTCGGGGGCTCGTGAGCAGTTCTTC.

This clonotype was found many times. This chain uses TRBV6-6 with TRBJ2-5; D remains ambiguous. This CDR3 contains 13 residues. Trimming took off 6 bases at V and 5 bases at J, with 13 bases between the two ends. Germline values: CDR1 MNHNY, CDR2 SVGAGI (reference sequence). In nucleotides, the CDR3 is TGTGCCAGCAGACGCCCAGGCGAGGAGACCCAGTACTTC. Protein sequence: CASRRPGEETQYF.

This clonotype appeared a few times. This sequence joins TRBV14 and TRBJ1-3; D gene unclear. The CDR3 runs to 12 residues. In germline, CDR1 is SGHDN, CDR2 FVKESK. CDR3 nucleotides: TGTGCTACGAACAATGCAGGAAACACCATATATTTT. As protein: CATNNAGNTIYF.

This clonotype was found many times. This chain connects TRBV24-1 to TRBJ2-1, with 7 bases identical to TRBD2. From germline, CDR1 is KGHDR and CDR2 SFDVKD. J lost 0 bases, V lost 1 base, and 8 bases had no gene match. This CDR3 comprises 18 residues. The CDR3 DNA sequence: TGTGCCACCAGTGATTTCGGAGCGGGACTCAGCTCCTACAATGAGCAGTTCTTC. This sequence encodes CATSDFGAGLSSYNEQFF.

The V gene is TRBV7-2, the J gene TRBJ2-2; 11 nucleotides match TRBD2. The germline V gene has CDR1 SGHTA and CDR2 FQGNSA. V gave up 5 bases and J gave up 3 bases; unmatched junction bases: 8. The CDR3 runs 17 residues. The CDR3 is CASSRLAGTRYTGELFF. The CDR3 bases are TGTGCCAGCAGCCGACTAGCGGGGACGCGGTACACCGGGGAGCTGTTTTTT. The variable domain in full, with the rest retrieved from reference TRBV7-2 and TRBJ2-2, is GAGVSQSPSNKVTEKGKDVELRCDPISGHTALYWYRQSLGQGLEFLIYFQGNSAPDKSGLPSDRFSAERTGGSVSTLTIQRTQQEDSAVYLCASSRLAGTRYTGELFFGEGSRLTVL.

This clonotype was observed many times. The chain recombines TRBV3-1 with TRBJ2-5, with a possible D match to TRBD2 (5 bases). Trimming removed 5 bases at V and 0 bases at J, with 16 bases between. The CDR3 contains 16 residues. The germline V gene encodes CDR1 LGHDT and CDR2 YNNKEL (reference sequence). CDR3 bases: TGTGCCAGCAGCACTCCTTTCCGAGGGAACCAAGAGACCCAGTACTTC. Its protein product is CASSTPFRGNQETQYF.

This sequence joins TRBV6-2 or TRBV6-3 and TRBJ2-1, with D perhaps being TRBD1 or TRBD2 (6 bases each). With 9 bases removed from V and 1 base from J, the gap between germline ends came to 16 bases. Per germline, CDR1 MNHEY and CDR2 SVGEGT. This CDR3 spans 15 amino acids. In nucleotides, the CDR3 is TGTGCCAGTCACAGGGTCGGGAGTTCCTACAATGAGCAGTTCTTC. This encodes CASHRVGSSYNEQFF.

This clonotype was recorded at least ten times. In DNA, the CDR3 is TGTGCCAGCATCCTCCCGTCAGGGCCCAATGAAGCTTTCTTT. Encoded protein: CASILPSGPNEAFF. The rearrangement uses TRBV7-9 and TRBJ1-1, with D possibly matching TRBD1 (5 bases). CDR1 is SEHNR, CDR2 FQNEAQ, per germline (reference sequence). The V and J ends lost 7 bases and 7 bases respectively, with 19 bases between them. This CDR3 is 14 amino acids long.

There are many counts of this clonotype. The rearrangement uses TRBV12-3 or TRBV12-4 and TRBJ2-3; no definite D call. Trimming took 6 bases from V and 6 from J, leaving 16 bases between them. This CDR3 is built from 14 residues. CDR3 amino acids: CASSEVAESDTQYF. The CDR3 DNA sequence: TGTGCCAGCAGCGAGGTAGCCGAGTCGGATACGCAGTATTTT.

The chain couples TRBV20-1 to TRBJ1-1, with D maybe TRBD1 (6 bases). V shed 0 bases and J shed 1 base, with 15 bases lying between them. This CDR3 has 16 residues. CDR1 is DFQATT and CDR2 is SNEGSKA in the germline V gene (reference sequence). The DNA for the CDR3 is TGCAGTGCTAGAGACCGGGCGGGGGCGTGGAACACTGAAGCTTTCTTT. It specifies CSARDRAGAWNTEAFF.

Many counts were recorded for this clonotype. The chain combines TRBV11-3 with TRBJ2-2; 8 bases match TRBD1. The V segment lost 6 bases and the J segment 7 bases; nucleotides outside the gene matches: 10. The CDR3 contains 15 residues. Germline V gene sequence: CDR1 SGHNT, CDR2 YENEEA. CDR3 sequence reads: CASRRTGTVNGELFF. CDR3 in DNA: TGTGCCAGCAGACGGACAGGGACGGTTAACGGGGAGCTGTTTTTT. Supplemented by reference TRBV11-3 and TRBJ2-2, the full variable domain reads EAGVVQSPRYKIIEKKQPVAFWCNPISGHNTLYWYLQNLGQGPELLIRYENEEAVDDSQLPKDRFSAERLKGVDSTLKIQPAELGDSAVYLCASRRTGTVNGELFFGEGSRLTVL.

This clonotype was seen a few times. The chain is built from TRBV30 and TRBJ2-1, with unresolved D. Germline V gene sequence: CDR1 GTSNPN, CDR2 SVGIG (reference sequence). The ends were cut back, 7 bases at V and 2 bases at J, with 12 bases in the middle. CDR3 length equals 13 residues. As DNA, the CDR3 is TGTGCCTCACGTGATGCGGCCTACAATGAGCAGTTCTTC. It codes for CASRDAAYNEQFF.